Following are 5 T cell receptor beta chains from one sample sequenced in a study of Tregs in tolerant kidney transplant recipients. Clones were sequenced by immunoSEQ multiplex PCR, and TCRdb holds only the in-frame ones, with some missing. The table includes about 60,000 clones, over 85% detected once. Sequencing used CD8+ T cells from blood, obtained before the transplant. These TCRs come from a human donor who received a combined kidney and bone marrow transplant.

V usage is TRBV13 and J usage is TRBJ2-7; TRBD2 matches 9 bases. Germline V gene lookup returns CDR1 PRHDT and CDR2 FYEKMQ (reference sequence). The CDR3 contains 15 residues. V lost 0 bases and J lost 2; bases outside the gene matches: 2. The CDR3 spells CASSLGLAGTYEQYF. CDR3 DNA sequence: TGTGCCAGCAGCTTAGGTCTAGCGGGGACCTACGAGCAGTACTTC.

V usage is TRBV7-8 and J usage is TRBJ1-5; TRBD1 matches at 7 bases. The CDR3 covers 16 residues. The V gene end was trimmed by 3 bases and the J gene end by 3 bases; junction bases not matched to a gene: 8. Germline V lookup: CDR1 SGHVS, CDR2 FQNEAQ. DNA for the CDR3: TGTGCCAGCAGCTTTCCCGGGACAGTTCTCAATCAGCCCCAGCATTTT. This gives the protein CASSFPGTVLNQPQHF. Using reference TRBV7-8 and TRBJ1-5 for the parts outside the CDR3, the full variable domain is GAGVSQSPRYKVAKRGQDVALRCDPISGHVSLFWYQQALGQGPEFLTYFQNEAQLDKSGLPSDRFFAERPEGSVSTLKIQRTQQEDSAVYLCASSFPGTVLNQPQHFGDGTRLSIL.

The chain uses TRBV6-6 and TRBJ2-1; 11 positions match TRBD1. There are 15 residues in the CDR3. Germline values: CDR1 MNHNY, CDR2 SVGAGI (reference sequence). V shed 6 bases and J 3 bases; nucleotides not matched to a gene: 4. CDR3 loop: CASSLGTGGYNEQFF. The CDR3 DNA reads TGTGCCAGCAGCCTCGGGACAGGGGGCTACAATGAGCAGTTCTTC.

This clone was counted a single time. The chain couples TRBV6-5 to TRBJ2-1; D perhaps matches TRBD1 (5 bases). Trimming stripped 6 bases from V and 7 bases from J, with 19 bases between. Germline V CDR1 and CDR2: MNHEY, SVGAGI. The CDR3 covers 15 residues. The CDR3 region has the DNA TGTGCCAGCAGCAAAGTGGTGACAGTCCGGAATGAGCAGTTCTTC. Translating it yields CASSKVVTVRNEQFF.

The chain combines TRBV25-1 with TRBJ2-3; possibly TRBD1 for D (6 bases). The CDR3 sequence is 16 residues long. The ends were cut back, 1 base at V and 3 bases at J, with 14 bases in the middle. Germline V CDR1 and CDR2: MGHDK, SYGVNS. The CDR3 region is CASSESVVQGTDTQYF. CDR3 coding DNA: TGTGCCAGCAGTGAATCAGTAGTACAGGGTACAGATACGCAGTATTTT.